These 29 T cell receptor beta chains were all obtained from the same sample, sequenced in a study of T cells expressing NK-cell markers. TCRdb re-analyzed the 5' RACE reads; it lists each CDR3 protein once, without DNA. The sample yields some 450,000 distinct CDR3 sequences, of which the top ten take up less than 7.5%. Sequenced sample: blood T cells: a sorted CD56 or NKG2C T cell subset, CD4+ or CD8+ T cells, or bulk PBMC T cells (not recorded which). The receptors shown here come from a woman aged 18 to 75 in good health.

This chain links TRBV16 with TRBJ1-5. Germline V gives CDR1 KGHSY, CDR2 FQNENV. This CDR3 is built from 12 residues. The CDR3 loop reads CASSPTGGTQHF.

V gene TRBV7-3 combines with J gene TRBJ2-2; TCRdb gives TRBD1 as the D gene, but with no DNA this cannot be confirmed. The CDR3 extends over 13 amino acids. The germline CDR1 and CDR2 sequences are SGHTA and FQGTGA. CDR3 amino acids: CASSLSPTGELFF.

This chain links TRBV19 with TRBJ2-7. Germline V CDR1 and CDR2: LNHDA, SQIVND (reference sequence). This CDR3 has 11 residues. The CDR3 here is CASSIFGEQYF.

This chain uses TRBV7-2 with TRBJ2-7. The CDR3 consists of 15 residues. Germline CDR1 reads SGHTA; CDR2 reads FQGNSA. The CDR3 loop is CASSLDASRLYEQYF.

The rearrangement uses TRBV18 and TRBJ2-5. Germline CDR1 is KGHSH and CDR2 is LQKENI. CDR3 length: 14 residues. The CDR3 loop is CASSRQGSQETQYF.

The V gene is TRBV5-6, the J gene TRBJ2-5. The CDR3 is 11 amino acids. Germline V gene data show CDR1 as SGHDT and CDR2 as YYEEEE. This CDR3 is CASKRQETQYF.

This chain uses TRBV7-9 with TRBJ2-7; TCRdb indicates TRBD1, and absent DNA this call remains unverified. The CDR3 has 15 amino acids. Germline CDR1 and CDR2: SEHNR and FQNEAQ (reference sequence). The CDR3 sequence is CASSSPTGGLYEQYF.

The rearrangement joins TRBV3-1 to TRBJ2-4; TCRdb indicates TRBD1, and absent DNA this call remains unverified. CDR1 and CDR2 from the germline V gene are LGHDT and YNNKEL (reference sequence). This CDR3 is built from 12 residues. The CDR3 sequence: CASSRGGPIQYF.

This chain links TRBV30 with TRBJ2-7; the TRBD1 assignment by TCRdb is unverifiable without DNA. There are 13 residues in the CDR3. Germline-derived CDR1 and CDR2 are GTSNPN and SVGIG (reference sequence). The CDR3 loop is CAWSPLGAYEQYF.

The rearrangement joins TRBV23-1 to TRBJ2-2; the TCRdb D gene call, TRBD1, has no DNA to confirm it. TRBV23-1 is an ORF; its function is uncertain. This CDR3 region has 16 residues. The CDR3 sequence: CASSPAGPANTGELFF.

This chain links TRBV5-4 with TRBJ2-7; as DNA is missing, the TRBD1 call by TCRdb cannot be tested. Germline V gene sequence: CDR1 SGHNT, CDR2 YYREEE (reference sequence). The CDR3 runs 16 residues. This CDR3 is CASSPSPDRGAKGQYF.

The chain uses TRBV12-3 or TRBV12-4 and TRBJ1-1; as DNA is missing, the TRBD1 call by TCRdb cannot be tested. This CDR3 contains 15 residues. CDR3 loop: CASSSPAAINTEAFF.

The rearrangement uses TRBV5-1 and TRBJ2-1; there is no DNA to check the TCRdb D call of TRBD2. Germline loops: CDR1 SGHRS, CDR2 YFSETQ. The CDR3 contains 16 residues. Here the CDR3 reads CASSLKVAGGNNEQFF.

V is TRBV20-1 and J is TRBJ2-3; as DNA is missing, the TRBD2 call by TCRdb cannot be tested. The CDR3 is 15 residues long. Germline V gene lookup returns CDR1 DFQATT and CDR2 SNEGSKA (reference sequence). CDR3 sequence reads: CSARDSGRVADTQYF.

The gene calls are TRBV7-2 and TRBJ2-5; TCRdb gives TRBD2 as the D gene, but with no DNA this cannot be confirmed. The length of the CDR3 is 16 residues. The germline CDR1 and CDR2 sequences are SGHTA and FQGNSA. The CDR3 here is CASSPLAGALQETQYF.

The rearrangement joins TRBV5-1 to TRBJ1-1; TCRdb calls TRBD1, which cannot be checked without DNA. CDR1 SGHRS and CDR2 YFSETQ come from the germline V gene. The CDR3 has 12 amino acids. CDR3 sequence: CASSLDRAGAFF. Full variable domain (missing parts from reference TRBV5-1 and TRBJ1-1): KAGVTQTPRYLIKTRGQQVTLSCSPISGHRSVSWYQQTPGQGLQFLFEYFSETQRNKGNFPGRFSGRQFSNSRSEMNVSTLELGDSALYLCASSLDRAGAFFGQGTRLTVV.

This chain joins TRBV15 and TRBJ2-2; TCRdb outputs TRBD2, but without DNA this stays unchecked. This CDR3 has 19 residues. The germline gives CDR1 LNHNV, CDR2 YYDKDF (reference sequence). The CDR3 loop reads CATSTDPLTSGSGTGELFF.

The J gene is TRBJ2-7, the V gene TRBV6-2 or TRBV6-3. Germline CDR1 MNHEY, CDR2 SVGEGT. The CDR3 is 12 residues long. CDR3: CASSRLFGEQYF.

The V gene is TRBV3-1, the J gene TRBJ2-3. CDR3 length equals 13 residues. From germline, CDR1 is LGHDT and CDR2 YNNKEL (reference sequence). This CDR3 reads CASSQRGLDTQYF.

The chain carries TRBV11-1 and TRBJ2-2; TCRdb outputs TRBD1, but without DNA this stays unchecked. Germline V gene data show CDR1 as SGHAT and CDR2 as FQDESV (reference sequence). The length of the CDR3 is 18 residues. The CDR3 spells CASSYLRWGRMNTGELFF.

The genes are TRBV20-1 and TRBJ2-1; with no DNA, the TCRdb D assignment of TRBD2 cannot be verified. The CDR3 runs to 17 residues. Germline values: CDR1 DFQATT, CDR2 SNEGSKA (reference sequence). The CDR3 loop reads CSAAIPESGLFFSEQFF.

The J gene is TRBJ2-5, the V gene TRBV5-1; without DNA, the TCRdb call of TRBD1 cannot be checked. The germline CDR1 and CDR2 sequences are SGHRS and YFSETQ. The length of the CDR3 is 12 residues. CDR3 sequence: CASMGDSETQYF.

The chain couples TRBV12-3 or TRBV12-4 to TRBJ2-1; TCRdb outputs TRBD2, but without DNA this stays unchecked. CDR3 length: 14 amino acids. CDR3 region: CASSFRAGAAEQFF.

The rearrangement uses TRBV4-2 and TRBJ2-7; TCRdb outputs TRBD2, but without DNA this stays unchecked. Germline CDR1 is LGHNA and CDR2 is YNFKEQ. This CDR3 contains 15 residues. The CDR3 protein is CASSQERLGTYEQYF.

The chain employs TRBV20-1 and TRBJ2-1; TCRdb's D gene call, TRBD2, goes unchecked for lack of DNA. This CDR3 is built from 15 residues. In germline, CDR1 is DFQATT, CDR2 SNEGSKA (reference sequence). CDR3 region: CSARTEREGLNEQFF.

This chain connects TRBV5-6 to TRBJ1-1. Germline assignment: CDR1 SGHDT and CDR2 YYEEEE. CDR3 length: 14 amino acids. CDR3 sequence: CASSPQVMNTEAFF.

The chain employs TRBV20-1 and TRBJ2-3; without DNA, the TCRdb call of TRBD1 cannot be checked. CDR3 size: 15 residues. CDR1 DFQATT and CDR2 SNEGSKA come from the germline V gene (reference sequence). CDR3 protein: CSATPGERGRFGQYF.

The rearrangement uses TRBV25-1 and TRBJ1-1; TCRdb names TRBD1, which stays unverified in the absence of DNA. This CDR3 comprises 13 residues. Germline CDR1 MGHDK, CDR2 SYGVNS. CDR3 residues: CASHRGLNTEAFF.

This chain uses TRBV6-1 with TRBJ2-7. This CDR3 comprises 14 residues. Germline-derived CDR1 and CDR2 are MNHNS and SASEGT. This chain's CDR3 is CASSKDGSSYEQYF.